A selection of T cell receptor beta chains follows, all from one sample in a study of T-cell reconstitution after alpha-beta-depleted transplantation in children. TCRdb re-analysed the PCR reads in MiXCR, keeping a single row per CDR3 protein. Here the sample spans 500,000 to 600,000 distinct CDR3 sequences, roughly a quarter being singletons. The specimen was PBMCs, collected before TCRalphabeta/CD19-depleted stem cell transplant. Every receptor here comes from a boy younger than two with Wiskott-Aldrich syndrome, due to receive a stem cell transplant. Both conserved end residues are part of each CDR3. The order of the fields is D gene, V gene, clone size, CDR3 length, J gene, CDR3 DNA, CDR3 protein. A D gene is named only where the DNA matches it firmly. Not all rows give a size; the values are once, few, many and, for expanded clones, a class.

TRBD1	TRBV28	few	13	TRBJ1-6	TGTGCCAGCAGTGGACAGGGGGGATCACCCCTCCACTTT	CASSGQGGSPLHF
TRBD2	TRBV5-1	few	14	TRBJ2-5	TGCGCCAGCAGGGATAGCGGGAGTTGGGAGACCCAGTACTTC	CASRDSGSWETQYF
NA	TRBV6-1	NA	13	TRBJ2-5	TGTGCCAGCAGTGAACGACTAACGGAGACCCAGTACTTC	CASSERLTETQYF
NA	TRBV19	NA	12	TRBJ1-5	TGTGCCAGTAGACCCGGGGATCAGCCCCAGCATTTT	CASRPGDQPQHF
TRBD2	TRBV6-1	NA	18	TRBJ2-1	TGTGCCGGCAGCTTCGGACTAGCGGGCGTTAGCTCCTACAATGAGCAGTTCTTC	CAGSFGLAGVSSYNEQFF
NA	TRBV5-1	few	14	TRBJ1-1	TGCGCCAGCAGCTTGTGGAGGGCGAACACTGAAGCTTTCTTT	CASSLWRANTEAFF
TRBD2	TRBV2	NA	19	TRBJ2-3	TGTGCCAGCAGTACAGGACTAGCGGGAACTCCTTTTAGCACAGATACGCAGTATTTT	CASSTGLAGTPFSTDTQYF
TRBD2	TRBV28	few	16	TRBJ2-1	TGTGCCAGCAGCCCCACAGGAGCGGGAGGAATCTATGAGCAGTTCTTC	CASSPTGAGGIYEQFF
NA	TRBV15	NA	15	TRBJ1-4	TGTGCCACCAGCAGAGATATCGCAGGTTCGGGAAAACTGTTTTTT	CATSRDIAGSGKLFF
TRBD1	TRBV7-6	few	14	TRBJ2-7	TGTGCCAGCAGCCCTACGGACAGGGGCTACGAGCAGTACTTC	CASSPTDRGYEQYF
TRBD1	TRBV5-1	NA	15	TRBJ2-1	TGCGCCAGCAGCTTTGGGGGACAGGGACACAATGAGCAGTTCTTC	CASSFGGQGHNEQFF
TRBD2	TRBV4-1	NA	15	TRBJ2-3	TGCGCCAGCAGCCACCTAGCGGGAGTCTCTGATACGCAGTATTTT	CASSHLAGVSDTQYF
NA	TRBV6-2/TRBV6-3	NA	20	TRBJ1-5	TGTGCCAGCAGTTATCTAAGACCTCCCGGGATCCTATATAGCAATCAGCCCCAGCATTTT	CASSYLRPPGILYSNQPQHF
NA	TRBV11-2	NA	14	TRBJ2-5	TGTGCCAGCAGCTTACCCCTGGTAGGAGAGACCCAGTACTTC	CASSLPLVGETQYF
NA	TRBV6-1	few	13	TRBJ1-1	TGTGCCAGCAGCCTCGTGACGGGTACTGAAGCTTTCTTT	CASSLVTGTEAFF
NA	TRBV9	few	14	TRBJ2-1	TGTGCCAGCAGCGGGTCACTAGTGGTCTATGAGCAGTTCTTC	CASSGSLVVYEQFF
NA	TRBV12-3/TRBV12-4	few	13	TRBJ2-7	TGTGCCAGCAGTTTAGTGGCGACCTACGAGCAGTACTTC	CASSLVATYEQYF
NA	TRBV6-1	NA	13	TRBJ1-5	TGTGCCAGCAGTCGAAACAGGGATCAGCCCCAGCATTTT	CASSRNRDQPQHF
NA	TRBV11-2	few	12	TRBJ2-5	TGTGCCAGCAGCTTATTTGACGAGACCCAGTACTTC	CASSLFDETQYF
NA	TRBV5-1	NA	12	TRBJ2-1	TGCGCCAGCAGCTTGGATAATAACGAGCAGTTCTTC	CASSLDNNEQFF
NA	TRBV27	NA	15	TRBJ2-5	TGTGCCAGCAGTTCGAGGGGGGACCGGGGAGAGACCCAGTACTTC	CASSSRGDRGETQYF
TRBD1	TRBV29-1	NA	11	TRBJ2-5	TGCAGCGTCCGGGGGACAGGGACCCAGTACTTC	CSVRGTGTQYF
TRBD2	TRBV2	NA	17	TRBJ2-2	TGTGCCAGCAGTTTTACACGACTAGCGGCGAACACCGGGGAGCTGTTTTTT	CASSFTRLAANTGELFF
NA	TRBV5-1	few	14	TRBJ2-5	TGCGCCAGCGGCGAAGGGACGGCGGAAGAGACCCAGTACTTC	CASGEGTAEETQYF